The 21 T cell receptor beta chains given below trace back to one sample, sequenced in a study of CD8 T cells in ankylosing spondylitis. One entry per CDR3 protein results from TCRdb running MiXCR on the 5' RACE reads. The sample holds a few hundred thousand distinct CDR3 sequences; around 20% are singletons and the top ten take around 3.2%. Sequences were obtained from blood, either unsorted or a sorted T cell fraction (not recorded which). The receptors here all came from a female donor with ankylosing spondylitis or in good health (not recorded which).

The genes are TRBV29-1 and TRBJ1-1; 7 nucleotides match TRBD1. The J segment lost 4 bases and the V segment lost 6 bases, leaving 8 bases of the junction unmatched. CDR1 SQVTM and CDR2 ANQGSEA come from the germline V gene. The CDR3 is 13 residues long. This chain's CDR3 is CSVYRGSGTEAFF. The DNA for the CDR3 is TGCAGCGTGTACAGGGGTAGCGGCACTGAAGCTTTCTTT.

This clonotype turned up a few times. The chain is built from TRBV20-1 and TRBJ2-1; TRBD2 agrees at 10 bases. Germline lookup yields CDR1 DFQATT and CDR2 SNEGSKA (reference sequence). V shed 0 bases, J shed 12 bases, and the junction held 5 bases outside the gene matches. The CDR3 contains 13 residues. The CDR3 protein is CSARDPSGSSQFF. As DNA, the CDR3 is TGCAGTGCTAGAGACCCTAGCGGGAGTTCGCAGTTCTTC.

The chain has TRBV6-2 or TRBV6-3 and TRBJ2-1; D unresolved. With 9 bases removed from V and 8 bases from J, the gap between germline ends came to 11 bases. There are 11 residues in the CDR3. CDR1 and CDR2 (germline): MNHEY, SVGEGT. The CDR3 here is CASQAFDEQFF. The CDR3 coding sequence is TGTGCCAGTCAAGCGTTCGATGAGCAGTTCTTC.

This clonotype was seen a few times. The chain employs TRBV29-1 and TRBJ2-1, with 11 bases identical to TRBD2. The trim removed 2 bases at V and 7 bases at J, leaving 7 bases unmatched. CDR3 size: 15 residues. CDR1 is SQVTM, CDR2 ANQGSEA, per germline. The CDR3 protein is CSVERRLAGTNEQFF. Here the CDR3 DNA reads TGCAGCGTTGAACGGCGACTAGCGGGAACAAATGAGCAGTTCTTC.

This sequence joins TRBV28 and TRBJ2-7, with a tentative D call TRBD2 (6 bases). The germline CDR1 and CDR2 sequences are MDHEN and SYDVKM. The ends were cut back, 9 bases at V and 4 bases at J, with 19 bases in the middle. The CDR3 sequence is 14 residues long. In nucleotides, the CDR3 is TGTGCCAGTTCAGAGGGGACGGGAGAGTACGAGCAGTACTTC. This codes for CASSEGTGEYEQYF. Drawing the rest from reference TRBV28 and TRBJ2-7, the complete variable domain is DVKVTQSSRYLVKRTGEKVFLECVQDMDHENMFWYRQDPGLGLRLIYFSYDVKMKEKGDIPEGYSVSREKKERFSLILESASTNQTSMYLCASSEGTGEYEQYFGPGTRLTVT.

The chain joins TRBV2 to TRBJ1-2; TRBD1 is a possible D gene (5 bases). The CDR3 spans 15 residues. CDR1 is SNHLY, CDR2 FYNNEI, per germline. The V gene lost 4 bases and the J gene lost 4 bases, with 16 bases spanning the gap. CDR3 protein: CASSAQQVPIYGYTF. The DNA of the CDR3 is TGTGCCAGCAGTGCCCAACAGGTCCCAATCTATGGCTACACCTTC. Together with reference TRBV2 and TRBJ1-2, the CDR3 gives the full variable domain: EPEVTQTPSHQVTQMGQEVILRCVPISNHLYFYWYRQILGQKVEFLVSFYNNEISEKSEIFDDQFSVERPDGSNFTLKIRSTKLEDSAMYFCASSAQQVPIYGYTFGSGTRLTVV.

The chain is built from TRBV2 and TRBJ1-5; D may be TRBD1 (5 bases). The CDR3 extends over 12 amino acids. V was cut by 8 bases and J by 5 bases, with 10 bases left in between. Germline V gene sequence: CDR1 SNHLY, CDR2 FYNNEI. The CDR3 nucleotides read TGTGCCAGCGGCAGGGTGGATCAGCCCCAGCATTTT. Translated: CASGRVDQPQHF.

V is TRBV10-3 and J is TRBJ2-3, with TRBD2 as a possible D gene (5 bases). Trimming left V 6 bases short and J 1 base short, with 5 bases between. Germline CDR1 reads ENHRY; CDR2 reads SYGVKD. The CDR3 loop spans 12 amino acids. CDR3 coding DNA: TGTGCCATCAGGGAGGGCACAGATACGCAGTATTTT. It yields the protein CAIREGTDTQYF.

The CDR3: CASSISAKALHYFNEQFF. The CDR3 region has the DNA TGTGCCAGTAGTATCTCCGCGAAGGCACTCCACTACTTCAATGAGCAGTTCTTC. This chain joins TRBV19 and TRBJ2-1, with unresolved D. Germline assignment: CDR1 LNHDA and CDR2 SQIVND (reference sequence). The CDR3 loop spans 18 amino acids. V shed 3 bases and J shed 6 bases, with 24 bases lying between them.

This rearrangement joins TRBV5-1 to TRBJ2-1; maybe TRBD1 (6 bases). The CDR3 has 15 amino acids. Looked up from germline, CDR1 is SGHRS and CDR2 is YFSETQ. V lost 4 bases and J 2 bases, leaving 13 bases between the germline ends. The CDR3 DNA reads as TGCGCCAGCAGCCCAGGGGTAGGCACCTACAATGAGCAGTTCTTC. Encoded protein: CASSPGVGTYNEQFF.

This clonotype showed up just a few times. CDR3 nucleotides: TGTGCCAGCAGCTTACTACGGCGGGATACGCAGTATTTT. Residues: CASSLLRRDTQYF. The V and J genes are TRBV7-8 and TRBJ2-3, with unresolved D. Trimming left V 2 bases short and J 6 bases short, with 9 bases between. This CDR3 is built from 13 residues. The V gene's germline CDR1 is SGHVS and CDR2 FQNEAQ. The entire variable domain, with the rest obtained from reference TRBV7-8 and TRBJ2-3, is as follows: GAGVSQSPRYKVAKRGQDVALRCDPISGHVSLFWYQQALGQGPEFLTYFQNEAQLDKSGLPSDRFFAERPEGSVSTLKIQRTQQEDSAVYLCASSLLRRDTQYFGPGTRLTVL.

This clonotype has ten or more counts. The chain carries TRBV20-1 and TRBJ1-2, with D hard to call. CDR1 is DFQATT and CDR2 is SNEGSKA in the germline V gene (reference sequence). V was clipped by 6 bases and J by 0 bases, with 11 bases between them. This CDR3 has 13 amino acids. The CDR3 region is CSAMPGANYGYTF. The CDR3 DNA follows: TGCAGTGCCATGCCCGGAGCTAACTATGGCTACACCTTC.

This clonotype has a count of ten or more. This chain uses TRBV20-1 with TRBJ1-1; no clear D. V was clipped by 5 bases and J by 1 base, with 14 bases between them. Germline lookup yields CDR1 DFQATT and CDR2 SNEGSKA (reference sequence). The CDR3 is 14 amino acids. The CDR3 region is CSAYQFQRNTEAFF. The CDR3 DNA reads TGCAGTGCTTATCAATTTCAGAGGAACACTGAAGCTTTCTTT.

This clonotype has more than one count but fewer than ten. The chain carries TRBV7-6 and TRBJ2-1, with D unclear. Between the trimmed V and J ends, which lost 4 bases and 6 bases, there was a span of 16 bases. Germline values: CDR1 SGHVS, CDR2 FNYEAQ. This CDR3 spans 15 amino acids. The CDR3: CASSSSSRRANEQFF. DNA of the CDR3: TGTGCCAGCAGCTCCTCAAGCCGTCGGGCCAATGAGCAGTTCTTC.

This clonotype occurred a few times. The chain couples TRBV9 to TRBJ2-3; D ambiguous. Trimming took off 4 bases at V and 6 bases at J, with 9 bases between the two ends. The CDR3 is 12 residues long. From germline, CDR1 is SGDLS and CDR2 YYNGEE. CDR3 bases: TGTGCCAGCAGCCGCGGCAGCGATACGCAGTATTTT. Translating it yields CASSRGSDTQYF.

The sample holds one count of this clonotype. This CDR3 reads CSAIGTAPGTDTQYF. CDR3 in DNA: TGCAGTGCCATAGGGACCGCCCCGGGGACAGATACGCAGTATTTT. The rearrangement links TRBV20-1 to TRBJ2-3; D is tentatively TRBD1 or TRBD2 (5 bases each). Trimming stripped 6 bases from V and 3 bases from J, with 19 bases between. Germline lookup yields CDR1 DFQATT and CDR2 SNEGSKA (reference sequence). CDR3 size: 15 residues.

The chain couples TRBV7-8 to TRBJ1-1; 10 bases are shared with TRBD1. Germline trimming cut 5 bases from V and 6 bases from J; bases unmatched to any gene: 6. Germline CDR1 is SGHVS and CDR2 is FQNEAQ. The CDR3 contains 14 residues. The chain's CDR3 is CASSRVGQGPEAFF. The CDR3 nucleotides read TGTGCCAGCAGCCGCGTGGGACAGGGGCCTGAAGCTTTCTTT.

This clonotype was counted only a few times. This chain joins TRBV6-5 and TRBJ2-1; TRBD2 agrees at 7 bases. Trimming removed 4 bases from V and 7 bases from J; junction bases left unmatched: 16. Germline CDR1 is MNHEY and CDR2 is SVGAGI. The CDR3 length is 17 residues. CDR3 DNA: TGTGCCAGCAGTTCACGTTGGGACTACCTGAATCATAATGAGCAGTTCTTC. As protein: CASSSRWDYLNHNEQFF.

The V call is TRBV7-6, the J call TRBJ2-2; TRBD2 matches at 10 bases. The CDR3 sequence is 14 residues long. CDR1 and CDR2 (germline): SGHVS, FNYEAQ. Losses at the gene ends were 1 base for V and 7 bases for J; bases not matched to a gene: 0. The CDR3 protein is CASSLVAGGGELFF. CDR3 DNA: TGTGCCAGCAGCTTAGTAGCGGGAGGCGGGGAGCTGTTTTTT.

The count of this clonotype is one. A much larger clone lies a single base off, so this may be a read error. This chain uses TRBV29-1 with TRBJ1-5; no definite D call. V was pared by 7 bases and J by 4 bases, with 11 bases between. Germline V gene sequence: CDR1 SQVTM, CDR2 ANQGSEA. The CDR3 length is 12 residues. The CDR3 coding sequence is TGCAGCGCTGCCCCTCATAATCAGCCCCAGCATTTT. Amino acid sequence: CSAAPHNQPQHF.

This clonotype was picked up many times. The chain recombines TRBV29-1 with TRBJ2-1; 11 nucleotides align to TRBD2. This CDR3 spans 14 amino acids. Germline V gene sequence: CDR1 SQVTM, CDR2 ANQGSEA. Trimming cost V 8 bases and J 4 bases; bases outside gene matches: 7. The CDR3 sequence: CSISGTSGYNEQFF. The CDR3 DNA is TGCAGCATCTCCGGGACTAGCGGATACAATGAGCAGTTCTTC.